These 13 T cell receptor beta chains were sequenced from one sample in a study of T cells in Graves' hyperthyroidism and ophthalmopathy. The TCR beta CDR3 regions underwent amplification using RNA transcripts as the source. HTBI primers were used for first-round RT-PCR of the TCR CDR3. MiXCR, run by TCRdb on the multiplex PCR reads, gives a single entry per CDR3 protein. The profile covers 450,000 to 600,000 distinct CDR3 sequences, with 14% appearing a single time and 11% to 15% taken by the ten largest. Input material: blood. The receptors shown here come from a woman in her thirties or forties with Graves' hyperthyroidism.

The chain combines TRBV6-1 with TRBJ2-3; D not certain. V lost 2 bases to trimming and J lost 2 bases, with 5 bases between them. The germline gives CDR1 MNHNS, CDR2 SASEGT. CDR3 length: 13 residues. CDR3 DNA: TGTGCCAGCAGTGAAACGATCACAGATACGCAGTATTTT. This sequence encodes CASSETITDTQYF.

This clonotype appeared many times. This chain uses TRBV3-1 with TRBJ1-5; D is ambiguous. Deletions cut 1 base from V and 0 bases from J, with 4 bases between. Germline loops: CDR1 LGHDT, CDR2 YNNKEL (reference sequence). The CDR3 covers 14 residues. CDR3 nucleotide sequence: TGTGCCAGCAGCCAAGGGAATAGCAATCAGCCCCAGCATTTT. Translating it yields CASSQGNSNQPQHF.

This clonotype occurred many times. The gene calls are TRBV27 and TRBJ2-2, with no clear D. CDR3 size: 14 residues. Germline CDR1 is MNHEY and CDR2 is SMNVEV (reference sequence). The ends were cut back, 6 bases at V and 5 bases at J, with 13 bases in the middle. CDR3 DNA sequence: TGTGCCAGCAGCACATCTACTGTAACCGGGGAGCTGTTTTTT. Protein product: CASSTSTVTGELFF.

This clonotype was detected many times. CDR3 in amino acids: CASSLAGTDSSYEQYF. CDR3 coding DNA: TGTGCCAGCAGCTTGGCCGGGACAGACAGCTCCTACGAGCAGTACTTC. The chain carries TRBV5-5 and TRBJ2-7, with 7 bases that match TRBD1. The junction had 6 bases not matched to a gene; V was cut back by 0 bases and J by 0 bases. In germline, CDR1 is SGHKS, CDR2 YYEKEE (reference sequence). This CDR3 has 16 amino acids.

The gene calls are TRBV9 and TRBJ2-1, with 7 bases identical to TRBD2. The CDR3 is 15 amino acids. The ends lost 4 bases at V and 2 bases at J; junction bases unmatched: 6. Per the germline V gene, CDR1 is SGDLS and CDR2 is YYNGEE. This chain's CDR3 is CASSPPGTTYNEQFF. CDR3 nucleotide sequence: TGTGCCAGCAGCCCTCCCGGGACTACCTACAATGAGCAGTTCTTC.

V usage is TRBV7-2 and J usage is TRBJ1-6; no clear D. The CDR3 consists of 17 residues. Per the germline V gene, CDR1 is SGHTA and CDR2 is FQGNSA. V lost 1 base to trimming and J lost 0 bases, with 10 bases between them. CDR3 region: CASSLEHISSYNSPLHF. CDR3 coding DNA: TGTGCCAGCAGCTTAGAACACATAAGCTCCTATAATTCACCCCTCCACTTT.

The V and J genes are TRBV20-1 and TRBJ2-7; no clear D. The CDR3 has 13 amino acids. Germline CDR1 reads DFQATT; CDR2 reads SNEGSKA (reference sequence). V was clipped by 6 bases and J by 10 bases, with 22 bases between them. CDR3 in amino acids: CSASPGRAYDQYF. The CDR3 DNA reads TGCAGTGCCTCCCCCGGGCGAGCCTATGATCAGTACTTC.

This chain links TRBV30 with TRBJ2-7, with a weak D call TRBD1 (5 bases). Trimming removed 3 bases from V and 4 bases from J, with 13 bases in between. This CDR3 is built from 13 residues. CDR1 GTSNPN and CDR2 SVGIG come from the germline V gene (reference sequence). This chain's CDR3 is CAWRARQTYEQYF. DNA for the CDR3: TGTGCCTGGAGGGCAAGACAGACTTACGAGCAGTACTTC.

In its sample, this clonotype was seen many times. This chain joins TRBV7-9 and TRBJ2-5, with D unresolved. From germline, CDR1 is SEHNR and CDR2 FQNEAQ (reference sequence). The CDR3 totals 15 residues. Deletions cut 3 bases from V and 2 bases from J, with 13 bases between. The CDR3 region has the DNA TGTGCCAGCAGCTTGGAAGGGTCGGGTCAAGAGACCCAGTACTTC. Amino acids: CASSLEGSGQETQYF.

This clonotype occurred many times. This chain links TRBV6-1 with TRBJ2-7, with 9 bases fitting TRBD1. Germline CDR1 is MNHNS and CDR2 is SASEGT. The CDR3 is 12 residues long. The trim removed 6 bases at V and 6 bases at J, leaving 3 bases unmatched. The CDR3 sequence is CASRDRGGEQYF. In DNA form, the CDR3 reads TGTGCCAGCAGGGACAGGGGTGGCGAGCAGTACTTC.

This clonotype has only a few counts. The CDR3 DNA is TGTGCCAGCAGCTTATTAGCAGGGAATTCACCCCTCCACTTT. Protein: CASSLLAGNSPLHF. This rearrangement joins TRBV7-2 to TRBJ1-6, with TRBD1 as a possible D gene (5 bases). Germline CDR1 and CDR2: SGHTA and FQGNSA. There are 14 residues in the CDR3. The ends were cut back, 2 bases at V and 7 bases at J, with 9 bases in the middle.

There are a few counts of this clonotype. This sequence joins TRBV5-1 and TRBJ2-3; no clear D gene. The CDR3 covers 12 residues. Germline loops: CDR1 SGHRS, CDR2 YFSETQ. Trimming pared 4 bases from V and 8 bases from J, leaving 11 bases between. The CDR3 sequence: CASSAGEATQYF. In DNA form, the CDR3 reads TGCGCCAGCAGCGCCGGAGAGGCTACGCAGTATTTT.

This sequence joins TRBV19 and TRBJ2-1; D is ambiguous. Trimming pared 3 bases from V and 8 bases from J, leaving 8 bases between. The CDR3 consists of 12 residues. In germline, CDR1 is LNHDA, CDR2 SQIVND (reference sequence). This chain's CDR3 is CASSMPRDEQFF. In DNA form, the CDR3 reads TGTGCCAGTAGTATGCCCCGTGATGAGCAGTTCTTC.